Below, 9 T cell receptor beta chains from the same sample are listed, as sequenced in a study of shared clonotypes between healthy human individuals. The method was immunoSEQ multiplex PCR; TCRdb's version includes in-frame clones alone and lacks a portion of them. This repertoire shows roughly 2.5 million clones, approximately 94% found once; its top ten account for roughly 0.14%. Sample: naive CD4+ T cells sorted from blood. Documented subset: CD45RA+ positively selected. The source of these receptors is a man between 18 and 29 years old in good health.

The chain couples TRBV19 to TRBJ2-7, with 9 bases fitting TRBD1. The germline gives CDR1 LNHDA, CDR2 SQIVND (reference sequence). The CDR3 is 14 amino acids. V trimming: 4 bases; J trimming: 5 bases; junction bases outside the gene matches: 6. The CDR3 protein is CASSTRTGVDEQYF. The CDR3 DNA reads TGTGCCAGTAGTACAAGGACAGGGGTGGACGAGCAGTACTTC.

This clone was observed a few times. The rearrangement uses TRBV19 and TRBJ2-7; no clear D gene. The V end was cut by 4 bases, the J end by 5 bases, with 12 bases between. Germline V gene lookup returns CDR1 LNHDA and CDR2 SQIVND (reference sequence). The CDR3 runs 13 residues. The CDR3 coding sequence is TGTGCCAGTAGTAGGCCTCCCAGCGACGAGCAGTACTTC. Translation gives CASSRPPSDEQYF. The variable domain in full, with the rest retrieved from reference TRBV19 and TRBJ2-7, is DGGITQSPKYLFRKEGQNVTLSCEQNLNHDAMYWYRQDPGQGLRLIYYSQIVNDFQKGDIAEGYSVSREKKESFPLTVTSAQKNPTAFYLCASSRPPSDEQYFGPGTRLTVT.

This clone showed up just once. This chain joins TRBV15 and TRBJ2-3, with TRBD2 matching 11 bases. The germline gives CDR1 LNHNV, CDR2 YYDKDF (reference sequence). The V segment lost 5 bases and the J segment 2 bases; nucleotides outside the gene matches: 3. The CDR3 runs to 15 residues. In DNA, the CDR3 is TGTGCCACCAGCGGGACTAGCGGATTCACAGATACGCAGTATTTT. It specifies CATSGTSGFTDTQYF.

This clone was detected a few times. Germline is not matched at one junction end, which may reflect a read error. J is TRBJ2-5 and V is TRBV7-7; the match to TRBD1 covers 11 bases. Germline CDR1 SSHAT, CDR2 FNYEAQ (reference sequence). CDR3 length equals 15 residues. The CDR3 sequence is CASSTGTGGQETQYF. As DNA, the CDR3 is TGTGCTAGCAGCACAGGGACAGGGGGCCAAGAGACCCAGTACTTC.

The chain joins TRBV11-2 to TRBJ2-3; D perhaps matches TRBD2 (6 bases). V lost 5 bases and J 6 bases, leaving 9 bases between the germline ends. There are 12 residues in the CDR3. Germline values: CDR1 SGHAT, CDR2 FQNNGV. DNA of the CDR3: TGTGCCAGCAGCCCCACTAGCGATACGCAGTATTTT. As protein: CASSPTSDTQYF.

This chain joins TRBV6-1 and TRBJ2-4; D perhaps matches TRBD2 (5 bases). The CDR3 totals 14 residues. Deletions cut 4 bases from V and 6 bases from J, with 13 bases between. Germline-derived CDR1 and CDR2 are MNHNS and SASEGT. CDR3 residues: CASSVREFGNIQYF. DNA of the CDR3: TGTGCCAGCAGTGTGAGGGAGTTCGGAAACATTCAGTACTTC.

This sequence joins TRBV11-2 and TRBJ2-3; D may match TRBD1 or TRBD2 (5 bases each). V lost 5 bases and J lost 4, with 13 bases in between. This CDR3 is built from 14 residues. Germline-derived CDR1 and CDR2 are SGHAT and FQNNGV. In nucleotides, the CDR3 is TGTGCCAGCAGCCTCGAGGGGCCCGCAGATACGCAGTATTTT. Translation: CASSLEGPADTQYF.

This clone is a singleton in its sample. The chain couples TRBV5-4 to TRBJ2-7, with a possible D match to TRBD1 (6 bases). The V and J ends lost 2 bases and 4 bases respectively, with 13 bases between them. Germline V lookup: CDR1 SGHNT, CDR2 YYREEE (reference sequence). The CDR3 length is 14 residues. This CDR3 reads CASSFPGTPYEQYF. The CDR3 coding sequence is TGTGCCAGCAGCTTTCCGGGGACACCTTACGAGCAGTACTTC.

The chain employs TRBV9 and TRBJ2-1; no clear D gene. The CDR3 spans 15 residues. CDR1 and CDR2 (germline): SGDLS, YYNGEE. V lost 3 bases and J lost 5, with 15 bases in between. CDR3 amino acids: CASSGHTPGHNEQFF. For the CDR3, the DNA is TGTGCCAGCAGCGGTCACACCCCGGGCCACAATGAGCAGTTCTTC.